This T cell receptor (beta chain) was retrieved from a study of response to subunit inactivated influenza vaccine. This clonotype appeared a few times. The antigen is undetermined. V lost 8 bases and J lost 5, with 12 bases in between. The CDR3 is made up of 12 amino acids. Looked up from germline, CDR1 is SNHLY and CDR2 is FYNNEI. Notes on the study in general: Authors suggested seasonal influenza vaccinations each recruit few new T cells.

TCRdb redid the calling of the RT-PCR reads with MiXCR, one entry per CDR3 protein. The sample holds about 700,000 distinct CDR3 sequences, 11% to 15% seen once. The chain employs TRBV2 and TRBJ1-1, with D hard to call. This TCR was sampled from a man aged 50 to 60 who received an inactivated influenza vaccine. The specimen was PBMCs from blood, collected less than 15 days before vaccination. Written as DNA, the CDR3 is TGTGCCAGCGTCAGTCCCCCGACTGAAGCTTTCTTT. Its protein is CASVSPPTEAFF.